The 31 T cell receptor beta chains presented below share a single source sample, sequenced in a study of regulatory T cells in long-lasting Graves disease (dated by TCRdb to about 2021). The receptor library was made with multiplex PCR. The run used an Illumina HiSeq 4000. iRepertoire HTBI primers and Arm-PCR amplification of CDR3 regions were used to construct TCR beta libraries. TCRdb passed the public sequencing reads through fastp at Q25 and MiXCR, retaining productive beta sequences. One record per CDR3 amino acid sequence lists the most common genes and DNA. Within this sample are 440,000 or so distinct CDR3 sequences, with 15% of them counted one time only. The ten most abundant clones make up roughly 17% of the sample. Sample time point, as interpreted from the label and publication: newly diagnosed GD, antithyroid drugs for less than 3 months. For both TCR sequencing and RNA sequencing, RNA was extracted from PBMCs using TRIzol.

This sample was shared with a second study, whose subject was T cells in Graves' hyperthyroidism and ophthalmopathy.

The sample consisted of peripheral blood mononuclear cells (PBMCs), taken at new diagnosis, from a patient treated with antithyroid drugs. These receptors were taken from a woman in her twenties or thirties with Graves disease. Donor details come from another sample of the same person, matched by shared clones.

This clonotype was counted a few times. The genes are TRBV19 and TRBJ2-5, with D perhaps TRBD1 (6 bases). The germline V gene has CDR1 LNHDA and CDR2 SQIVND (reference sequence). The V end was cut by 7 bases, the J end by 5 bases, with 17 bases between. The CDR3 totals 14 residues. The CDR3 nucleotides read TGTGCCAGTACCAATGACAGGCTAGGGGAGACCCAGTACTTC. Translated: CASTNDRLGETQYF.

Worth noting for this clonotype: Being one base from a much bigger clone, this may be a read error. This chain links TRBV7-2 with TRBJ1-5; TRBD1 might be the D (5 bases). Germline V gene data show CDR1 as SGHTA and CDR2 as FQGNSA. The length of the CDR3 is 14 residues. The CDR3 DNA reads TGTGCCGGCAGCTTAGGCCCGGGGGGACAGCCCCAGCATTTT. This translates into CAGSLGPGGQPQHF.

The CDR3 region is CASSIRWTGELFF. CDR3 DNA sequence: TGTGCCAGTAGTATTCGGTGGACCGGGGAGCTGTTTTTT. The chain recombines TRBV19 with TRBJ2-2; D remains unclear. The germline CDR1 and CDR2 sequences are LNHDA and SQIVND (reference sequence). The CDR3 covers 13 residues. V was cut by 3 bases and J by 5 bases, with 7 bases left in between.

A word on this clonotype: A clone one base away is much larger, so this may be a read error. The rearrangement joins TRBV7-2 to TRBJ2-3; 10 bases are shared with TRBD2. The better agreement between TRBJ2-7 and the DNA end casts doubt on the J call. This CDR3 region has 14 residues. Looked up from germline, CDR1 is SGHTA and CDR2 is FQGNSA. CDR3 bases: TGTGCCGGCAGCCAGCGGGAGGGCCGAAGTGAGCAGTACTTC. It codes for CAGSQREGRSEQYF.

This clonotype turned up a few times. This chain uses TRBV19 with TRBJ1-1; no definite D call. This CDR3 has 13 amino acids. Trimming pared 3 bases from V and 0 bases from J, leaving 5 bases between. The germline V gene encodes CDR1 LNHDA and CDR2 SQIVND (reference sequence). CDR3 sequence: CASSIALNTEAFF. Written as DNA, the CDR3 is TGTGCCAGTAGTATTGCACTGAACACTGAAGCTTTCTTT.

This clonotype was seen at least ten times. This chain uses TRBV2 with TRBJ2-2; D not resolved. Germline-derived CDR1 and CDR2 are SNHLY and FYNNEI. The CDR3 loop spans 11 amino acids. V lost 5 bases, J lost 6 bases, and 4 bases lay in between. CDR3 region: CASSQAGELFF. The CDR3 nucleotides read TGTGCCAGCAGTCAGGCCGGGGAGCTGTTTTTT.

The sample holds many counts of this clonotype. The J gene is TRBJ2-5, the V gene TRBV20-1; D perhaps matches TRBD2 (5 bases). CDR3 length: 14 amino acids. Germline CDR1 DFQATT, CDR2 SNEGSKA (reference sequence). Trimming removed 1 base from V and 5 bases from J, with 14 bases in between. CDR3 nucleotide sequence: TGCAGTGCTAGAGTACCGTTAACGGGGGAGACCCAGTACTTC. Protein product: CSARVPLTGETQYF.

The sample holds many counts of this clonotype. V usage is TRBV12-3 or TRBV12-4 and J usage is TRBJ1-5; D gene unclear. CDR3 length: 14 amino acids. V was cut by 7 bases and J by 2 bases, with 12 bases left in between. CDR3 sequence: CASKESVGNQPQHF. The CDR3 nucleotides are TGTGCCAGCAAGGAGTCGGTGGGCAATCAGCCCCAGCATTTT.

This clonotype was seen a few times. The V and J genes are TRBV9 and TRBJ2-1, with 9 bases fitting TRBD2. The CDR3 loop spans 20 amino acids. V trimming: 0 bases; J trimming: 7 bases; junction bases outside the gene matches: 20. Per the germline V gene, CDR1 is SGDLS and CDR2 is YYNGEE. CDR3: CASSVGGSPRGRALMNEQFF. The CDR3 DNA is TGTGCCAGCAGCGTAGGTGGATCGCCCCGCGGGAGGGCCCTGATGAATGAGCAGTTCTTC.

The V call is TRBV4-2, the J call TRBJ2-5; 15 bases map to TRBD2. V lost 4 bases to trimming and J lost 5 bases; unmatched junction nucleotides: 8. Germline loops: CDR1 LGHNA, CDR2 YNFKEQ. CDR3 size: 17 residues. CDR3 protein: CASSRRTSGRAEETQYF. In DNA form, the CDR3 reads TGTGCCAGCAGCCGTCGGACTAGCGGGAGGGCTGAGGAGACCCAGTACTTC.

This clonotype was found a few times. The V gene is TRBV7-3, the J gene TRBJ1-1, with 8 positions matching TRBD1. Trimming at V came to 3 bases and at J to 7 bases, leaving 7 bases not matched to a gene. Germline CDR1 SGHTA, CDR2 FQGTGA. The CDR3 totals 14 residues. The CDR3 bases are TGTGCCAGCAGCTTGCTCGGACAGGGAGATGAAGCTTTCTTT. This translates into CASSLLGQGDEAFF.

This clonotype was counted many times. V gene TRBV5-1 combines with J gene TRBJ2-2, with TRBD1 as a possible D gene (5 bases). The length of the CDR3 is 17 residues. With 4 bases removed from V and 1 base from J, the gap between germline ends came to 17 bases. The germline CDR1 and CDR2 sequences are SGHRS and YFSETQ. The CDR3 nucleotides are TGCGCCAGCAGCCCGGCGCCCGACAGCTGGAACACCGGGGAGCTGTTTTTT. As protein: CASSPAPDSWNTGELFF. The variable domain in full, with the rest retrieved from reference TRBV5-1 and TRBJ2-2, is KAGVTQTPRYLIKTRGQQVTLSCSPISGHRSVSWYQQTPGQGLQFLFEYFSETQRNKGNFPGRFSGRQFSNSRSEMNVSTLELGDSALYLCASSPAPDSWNTGELFFGEGSRLTVL.

In this sample, this clonotype turned up many times. The chain employs TRBV13 and TRBJ2-7; D is ambiguous. The V and J ends lost 5 bases and 1 base respectively, with 9 bases between them. Germline assignment: CDR1 PRHDT and CDR2 FYEKMQ (reference sequence). This CDR3 spans 13 amino acids. The CDR3 sequence: CASSPKPSYEQYF. The CDR3 DNA is TGTGCCAGCAGCCCCAAACCGTCCTACGAGCAGTACTTC.

This clonotype appeared a few times. The chain has TRBV24-1 and TRBJ1-5; 7 bases agree with TRBD1. Trimming cost V 0 bases and J 4 bases; bases outside gene matches: 14. CDR3 length equals 19 residues. Germline CDR1 is KGHDR and CDR2 is SFDVKD. The CDR3: CATSDLRLLRQGLNQPQHF. The DNA for the CDR3 is TGTGCCACCAGTGATTTGCGACTTCTTCGACAGGGATTAAATCAGCCCCAGCATTTT.

This clonotype was seen many times. The chain employs TRBV12-3 or TRBV12-4 and TRBJ1-1; no definite D call. CDR3 size: 12 residues. Trimming removed 3 bases from V and 4 bases from J, with 6 bases in between. The CDR3 reads CASSFGGTEAFF. The CDR3 DNA sequence: TGTGCCAGCAGTTTTGGTGGCACTGAAGCTTTCTTT.

This clonotype was recorded at least ten times. The V and J genes are TRBV4-1 and TRBJ2-1; 7 bases agree with TRBD1. CDR1 is MGHRA and CDR2 is YSYEKL in the germline V gene. This CDR3 has 19 amino acids. V shed 0 bases and J 0 bases; nucleotides not matched to a gene: 11. The CDR3 region is CASSQEIGQVSSSYNEQFF. As DNA, the CDR3 is TGCGCCAGCAGCCAAGAGATCGGACAGGTCTCGAGCTCCTACAATGAGCAGTTCTTC.

There are a few counts of this clonotype. This chain connects TRBV19 to TRBJ2-1; tentative D call: TRBD2 (6 bases). Per the germline V gene, CDR1 is LNHDA and CDR2 is SQIVND (reference sequence). CDR3 size: 14 residues. V was trimmed by 3 bases and J by 6 bases, leaving 12 bases between them. In nucleotides, the CDR3 is TGTGCCAGTAGTATGCGGGACTTTATCAATGAGCAGTTCTTC. Protein sequence: CASSMRDFINEQFF.

About this clonotype itself: Since a far larger clone is one base different, this is likely a read error. The chain uses TRBV20-1 and TRBJ2-1; 9 nucleotides line up with TRBD1. Per the germline V gene, CDR1 is DFQATT and CDR2 is SNEGSKA (reference sequence). Trimming at V came to 1 base and at J to 10 bases, leaving 8 bases not matched to a gene. The CDR3 is 14 amino acids. The CDR3, as DNA: TGCAGTGCTAGAGCCGGGACAGGGATGAACGAGCAGTTCTTC. It encodes CSARAGTGMNEQFF.

This clonotype was recorded many times. V gene TRBV28 combines with J gene TRBJ2-3, with D possibly TRBD1 on 5 matching bases. This CDR3 is built from 13 residues. The germline gives CDR1 MDHEN, CDR2 SYDVKM. V was pared by 6 bases and J by 1 base, with 8 bases between. CDR3 coding DNA: TGTGCCAGCAGCTTACAGGGCACAGATACGCAGTATTTT. Translating it yields CASSLQGTDTQYF.

This clonotype was observed at least ten times. V usage is TRBV7-9 and J usage is TRBJ1-1; unclear D gene. The CDR3 sequence is 17 residues long. V was cut by 1 base and J by 0 bases, with 15 bases left in between. Germline V gives CDR1 SEHNR, CDR2 FQNEAQ (reference sequence). CDR3: CASSLGEQFTLNTEAFF. The CDR3 region has the DNA TGTGCCAGCAGCTTAGGGGAACAGTTTACCCTGAACACTGAAGCTTTCTTT. The variable domain in full, completed from reference TRBV7-9 and TRBJ1-1, reads DTGVSQNPRHKITKRGQNVTFRCDPISEHNRLYWYRQTLGQGPEFLTYFQNEAQLEKSRLLSDRFSAERPKGSFSTLEIQRTEQGDSAMYLCASSLGEQFTLNTEAFFGQGTRLTVV.

This rearrangement joins TRBV11-2 to TRBJ1-1; D remains unclear. V lost 3 bases and J lost 8, with 16 bases in between. CDR3 length: 14 residues. Looked up from germline, CDR1 is SGHAT and CDR2 is FQNNGV. The CDR3 coding sequence is TGTGCCAGCAGCTTTACGGTCACTCTGGGGGAAGCTTTCTTT. It translates to CASSFTVTLGEAFF. Supplemented by reference TRBV11-2 and TRBJ1-1, the full variable domain reads EAGVAQSPRYKIIEKRQSVAFWCNPISGHATLYWYQQILGQGPKLLIQFQNNGVVDDSQLPKDRFSAERLKGVDSTLKIQPAKLEDSAVYLCASSFTVTLGEAFFGQGTRLTVV.

This clonotype was seen ten or more times. J is TRBJ2-1 and V is TRBV19, with TRBD2 identical over 7 bases. The CDR3 spans 15 residues. V lost 4 bases and J lost 9; bases outside the gene matches: 12. Germline V lookup: CDR1 LNHDA, CDR2 SQIVND (reference sequence). CDR3 nucleotides: TGTGCCAGTAGTACCGGACTAGGGGCTTTTAGTGAGCAGTTCTTC. It yields the protein CASSTGLGAFSEQFF.

This clonotype was detected many times. The chain combines TRBV7-3 with TRBJ2-2; 9 bases line up with TRBD2. Germline V gives CDR1 SGHTA, CDR2 FQGTGA. V lost 5 bases to trimming and J lost 7 bases; unmatched junction nucleotides: 14. The CDR3 spans 17 residues. In DNA, the CDR3 is TGTGCCAGCAGCACCGACCATAGCGGGAGAAGGGTCGGGGAGCTGTTTTTT. Protein: CASSTDHSGRRVGELFF.

There are many counts of this clonotype. In DNA, the CDR3 is TGTGCCAGCTCAGGGGACAGTATAAGCTCCTACAATGAGCAGTTCTTC. The encoded protein is CASSGDSISSYNEQFF. The rearrangement links TRBV18 to TRBJ2-1, with 7 nucleotides matching TRBD1. The CDR3 is made up of 16 amino acids. Germline CDR1 KGHSH, CDR2 LQKENI. V trimming: 5 bases; J trimming: 0 bases; junction bases outside the gene matches: 7.

This clonotype occurred many times. The chain uses TRBV30 and TRBJ2-7, with D possibly matching TRBD1 (6 bases). The length of the CDR3 is 12 residues. Germline V gives CDR1 GTSNPN, CDR2 SVGIG (reference sequence). V was pared by 3 bases and J by 1 base, with 7 bases between. The CDR3 loop is CAWRQGSYEQYF. CDR3 in DNA: TGTGCCTGGAGACAGGGTTCCTACGAGCAGTACTTC. Combining the CDR3 with reference TRBV30 and TRBJ2-7 gives the whole variable domain SQTIHQWPATLVQPVGSPLSLECTVEGTSNPNLYWYRQAAGRGLQLLFYSVGIGQISSEVPQNLSASRPQDRQFILSSKKLLLSDSGFYLCAWRQGSYEQYFGPGTRLTVT.

There are a few counts of this clonotype. This chain connects TRBV7-8 to TRBJ1-5, with D possibly being TRBD1 (6 bases). This CDR3 contains 14 residues. Germline loops: CDR1 SGHVS, CDR2 FQNEAQ. Between the trimmed V and J ends, which lost 5 bases and 5 bases, there was a span of 13 bases. The CDR3 sequence: CASSLRGLDQPQHF. CDR3 DNA sequence: TGTGCCAGCAGCCTTAGGGGGTTGGATCAGCCCCAGCATTTT.

V gene TRBV20-1 combines with J gene TRBJ2-5, with a weak D call TRBD1 (5 bases). The V gene lost 5 bases and the J gene lost 0 bases, with 10 bases spanning the gap. In germline, CDR1 is DFQATT, CDR2 SNEGSKA (reference sequence). The CDR3 extends over 13 amino acids. CDR3 in DNA: TGCAGTGCTTTCCAGGGTAACCAAGAGACCCAGTACTTC. This sequence encodes CSAFQGNQETQYF.

This clonotype has a count of ten or more. The rearrangement joins TRBV20-1 to TRBJ2-7; D is perhaps TRBD2 (6 bases). The germline V gene encodes CDR1 DFQATT and CDR2 SNEGSKA (reference sequence). Trimming cost V 6 bases and J 2 bases, with 17 bases left between them. This CDR3 has 14 residues. The CDR3 reads CSAIPSWGAYEQYF. The CDR3 DNA reads TGCAGTGCCATCCCTAGTTGGGGGGCCTACGAGCAGTACTTC.

This clonotype was seen only once. The chain is built from TRBV7-9 and TRBJ2-1; 8 nucleotides agree with TRBD2. This CDR3 region has 17 residues. CDR1 and CDR2 (germline): SEHNR, FQNEAQ (reference sequence). V was clipped by 6 bases and J by 4 bases; unmatched bases: 14. CDR3 loop: CASRLRMGGRPYNEQFF. The DNA of the CDR3 is TGTGCCAGCAGGCTTAGAATGGGCGGGAGGCCGTACAATGAGCAGTTCTTC. The entire variable domain, with the rest obtained from reference TRBV7-9 and TRBJ2-1, is as follows: DTGVSQNPRHKITKRGQNVTFRCDPISEHNRLYWYRQTLGQGPEFLTYFQNEAQLEKSRLLSDRFSAERPKGSFSTLEIQRTEQGDSAMYLCASRLRMGGRPYNEQFFGPGTRLTVL.

This clonotype was seen many times. The chain's CDR3 is CAWSRDGNEQFF. The CDR3 DNA sequence: TGTGCCTGGAGTAGAGACGGCAATGAGCAGTTCTTC. V is TRBV30 and J is TRBJ2-1; D is uncertain. CDR3 length: 12 residues. Germline values: CDR1 GTSNPN, CDR2 SVGIG (reference sequence). V lost 2 bases and J 6 bases, leaving 8 bases between the germline ends.

This clonotype was seen more than once but under ten times. The V gene is TRBV19, the J gene TRBJ2-3; a possible D gene is TRBD2 (6 bases). The V end was cut by 5 bases, the J end by 4 bases, with 16 bases between. The CDR3 length is 15 residues. Per the germline V gene, CDR1 is LNHDA and CDR2 is SQIVND (reference sequence). The CDR3 DNA is TGTGCCAGTAGTTCCGGGACTCGAGGCGCAGATACGCAGTATTTT. Protein product: CASSSGTRGADTQYF.